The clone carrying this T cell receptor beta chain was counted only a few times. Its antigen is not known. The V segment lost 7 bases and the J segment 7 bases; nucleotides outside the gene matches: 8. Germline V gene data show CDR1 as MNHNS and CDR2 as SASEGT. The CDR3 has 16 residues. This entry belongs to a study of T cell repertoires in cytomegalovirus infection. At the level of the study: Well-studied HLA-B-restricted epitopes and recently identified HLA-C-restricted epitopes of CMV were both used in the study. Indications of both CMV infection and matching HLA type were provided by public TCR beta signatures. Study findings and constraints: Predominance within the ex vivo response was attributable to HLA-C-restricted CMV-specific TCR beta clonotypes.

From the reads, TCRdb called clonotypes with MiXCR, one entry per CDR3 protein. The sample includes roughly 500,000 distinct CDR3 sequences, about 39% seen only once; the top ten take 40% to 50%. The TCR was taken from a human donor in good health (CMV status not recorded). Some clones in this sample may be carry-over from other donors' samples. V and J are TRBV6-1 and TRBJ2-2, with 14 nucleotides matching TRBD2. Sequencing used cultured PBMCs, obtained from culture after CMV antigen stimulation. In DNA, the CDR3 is TGTGCCAGCATTCGACTAGCGGGAGGGCCTATCGGGGAGCTGTTTTTT. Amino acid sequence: CASIRLAGGPIGELFF.